This is a list of T cell receptor beta chains from one sample in a study of T cells in Graves' hyperthyroidism and ophthalmopathy. TCRdb redid the calling of the multiplex PCR reads with MiXCR, one entry per CDR3 protein. The sample includes fewer than 350,000 distinct CDR3 sequences, roughly an eighth seen only once; the top ten take around 8%. The sequenced sample consisted of blood. Receptor source: a woman aged 40 to 50 with Graves' hyperthyroidism. The CDR3 runs from the conserved cysteine through the conserved F or W. A D gene is named only where the DNA matches it firmly. Size is omitted from some rows. Given values are once, few, many or a class for expanded clones.

>.|TRBJ1-3|few|TRBV9
TGTGCCAGCAGCGTAGAATCTGGAAACACCATATATTTT
CASSVESGNTIYF
>TRBD1|TRBJ2-1|.|TRBV18
TGTGCCAGCTCGGGCCAGGGGGCGGCAACCAATGAGCAGTTCTTC
CASSGQGAATNEQFF
>TRBD1|TRBJ1-2|many|TRBV6-1
TGTGCCAGCAGTGGACCGGGACAGGGGGCTTTTGGCTACACCTTC
CASSGPGQGAFGYTF
>TRBD1|TRBJ1-5|.|TRBV6-2/TRBV6-3
TGTGCCAGCAGTGGAGTCCGGGACAGGGGGGGTCAGCCCCAGCATTTT
CASSGVRDRGGQPQHF
>TRBD2|TRBJ2-1|many|TRBV2
TGTGCCAGCAAAGGACTAGCGGGAGATAATGAGCAGTTCTTC
CASKGLAGDNEQFF
>.|TRBJ1-5|few|TRBV15
TGTGCCACCAGCCCAAGGGGAGACAATCAGCCCCAGCATTTT
CATSPRGDNQPQHF
>.|TRBJ2-4|few|TRBV7-2
TGTGCCAGCAGCTGGAGGGCGGAGGCCAGGGCGAAGGGCATTCAGTACTTC
CASSWRAEARAKGIQYF
>TRBD2|TRBJ2-7|few|TRBV9
TGTGCCAGCAGCGTAGATAGCGGGTCCTACTACGAGCAGTACTTC
CASSVDSGSYYEQYF
>TRBD1|TRBJ1-2|many|TRBV6-5
TGTGCCAGCAGTTACTACAGGGGAGACTATGGCTACACCTTC
CASSYYRGDYGYTF
>.|TRBJ2-7|many|TRBV6-1
TGTGCCAGCACGGGAAACTACGAGCAGTACTTC
CASTGNYEQYF
>.|TRBJ1-6|.|TRBV18
TGTGCCAGCTCACCCGAAAGGGACATCAGTTCACCCCTCCACTTT
CASSPERDISSPLHF
>.|TRBJ1-1|many|TRBV30
TGTGCCTGGGCCGGACCTGGGGGCAGTGCTTTCTTT
CAWAGPGGSAFF
>.|TRBJ2-1|many|TRBV14
TGTGCCAGCAGCCAAGATGACCCCTACAATGAGCAGTTCTTC
CASSQDDPYNEQFF
>.|TRBJ1-1|many|TRBV6-1
TGTGCCAGCAGTACGGGAGGAGGGAACACTGAAGCTTTCTTT
CASSTGGGNTEAFF
>.|TRBJ2-7|many|TRBV2
TGTGCCAACGAAACGCCTCAGGGAAGGCCCTACGAGCAGTACTTC
CANETPQGRPYEQYF
>TRBD1|TRBJ2-7|many|TRBV3-1
TGTGCCAGCAGCCCCCGGGACAGGAGATACGAGCAGTACTTC
CASSPRDRRYEQYF
>.|TRBJ1-1|few|TRBV4-1
TGCGCCAGCAGCCAAGGACGAAAGAACACTGAAGCTTTCTTT
CASSQGRKNTEAFF
>TRBD1|TRBJ2-7|many|TRBV10-3
TGTGCCATACAGGGGGCAGGCGAGCAGTACTTC
CAIQGAGEQYF
>TRBD2|TRBJ2-5|.|TRBV4-1
TGCGCCAGCAGCCTCGGGACTAGCAGTCTGGAGACCCAGTACTTC
CASSLGTSSLETQYF
>TRBD1|TRBJ1-1|many|TRBV20-1
TGCAGTGCTAGGGGTACCGGGACAGGGGAAGTCACTGAAGCTTTCTTT
CSARGTGTGEVTEAFF
>.|TRBJ1-2|many|TRBV20-1
TGCAGTGCTAGAGCCCCGGGCGCCAACTATGGCTACACCTTC
CSARAPGANYGYTF
>TRBD1|TRBJ1-1|many|TRBV27
TGTGCCAGCAGTTTGAGGGAGGGGGCGCTGACTGAAGCTTTCTTT
CASSLREGALTEAFF
>.|TRBJ2-7|many|TRBV7-2
TGTGCCAGCAGCTTAGATCCTTCCCCTAGGTGGCAGTACTTC
CASSLDPSPRWQYF
>.|TRBJ2-1|many|TRBV20-1
TGCAGTGCTGGTCAGGCAAACAATGAGCAGTTCTTC
CSAGQANNEQFF
>.|TRBJ1-1|many|TRBV3-1
TGTGCCAGCAGCCAGCCTGAAACTGAAGCTTTCTTT
CASSQPETEAFF
>.|TRBJ2-1|many|TRBV12-3/TRBV12-4
TGTGCCAGCACCTTAATCAGCGGTAGTGATGAGCAGTTCTTC
CASTLISGSDEQFF
>.|TRBJ2-3|.|TRBV7-9
TGTGCCAGCAGCCAAGGGTACACAGATACGCAGTATTTT
CASSQGYTDTQYF
>TRBD2|TRBJ2-3|few|TRBV15
TGTGCCACCAGCGGACTAGCGGGATCGGAGGATACGCAGTATTTT
CATSGLAGSEDTQYF
>TRBD2|TRBJ2-1|many|TRBV27
TGTGCCAGCAGCTTAGCGGGGGATGAGCAGTTCTTC
CASSLAGDEQFF
>TRBD1|TRBJ1-5|many|TRBV10-3
TGTGCCATCAGTTCCGGGACAGGTAGCAATCAGCCCCAGCATTTT
CAISSGTGSNQPQHF
>TRBD1|TRBJ2-1|many|TRBV7-8
TGTGCCAGCAGCTTAGATTCCGGGACAGAGAGGGTTGAGCAGTTCTTC
CASSLDSGTERVEQFF
>.|TRBJ2-2|many|TRBV28
TGTGCCAGCAGGGACACGTTACCGTTAGCGGCCGGCGGGGAGCTGTTTTTT
CASRDTLPLAAGGELFF
>.|TRBJ2-7|many|TRBV24-1
TGTGCCACCAGTGCTGGGAGGATAGGGCCCTACGAGCAGTACTTC
CATSAGRIGPYEQYF
>.|TRBJ2-5|many|TRBV7-9
TGTGCCAGCAGCCCTGCGAAGGGGGGCTTGCACCAAGAGACCCAGTACTTC
CASSPAKGGLHQETQYF
>TRBD2|TRBJ2-2|.|TRBV7-2
TGTGCCAGCAGCCCCCGGACTAGCGGGAGGAACACCGGGGAGCTGTTTTTT
CASSPRTSGRNTGELFF
>.|TRBJ2-2|many|TRBV12-3/TRBV12-4
TGTGCCAGCAAAAATAGTGGGGAGATCGGGGAGCTGTTTTTT
CASKNSGEIGELFF
>.|TRBJ2-7|many|TRBV20-1
TGCAGTGCTAGAGGGGGGGGCGGAGAGTACTTC
CSARGGGGEYF
>.|TRBJ1-1|many|TRBV6-1
TGTGCCAGCAGTGAGGGAATAAGAACTGAAGCTTTCTTT
CASSEGIRTEAFF
>.|TRBJ2-7|.|TRBV5-4
TGTGCCAGCAGCTTTGACTGGGGCAATGAGCAGTACTTC
CASSFDWGNEQYF
>.|TRBJ2-5|.|TRBV20-1
TGCAGTGCGGCTCTCGGGACTTATCAAGAGACCCAGTACTTC
CSAALGTYQETQYF
>.|TRBJ1-2|few|TRBV20-1
TGCAGTGCTTCCGGACCTAACTCCTATGGCTACACCTTC
CSASGPNSYGYTF
>.|TRBJ1-2|many|TRBV2
TGTGCCAGCAGTGACGGCACCTCGGTGCACTATGGCTACACCTTC
CASSDGTSVHYGYTF
>.|TRBJ1-4|many|TRBV25-1
TGTGCCAGCAGTGAATGGCGTGGGGGGTCCGATGAAAAACTGTTTTTT
CASSEWRGGSDEKLFF
>.|TRBJ2-7|.|TRBV12-5
TGTGCTAGTGGTCAGGACGGGTACGAGCAGTACTTC
CASGQDGYEQYF
>.|TRBJ2-6|.|TRBV9
TGTGCCAGCAGCGTAGCAGGGGCTCTGAGCTCTGGGGCCAACGTCCTGACTTTC
CASSVAGALSSGANVLTF
>.|TRBJ2-5|many|TRBV28
TGTGCCAGCAGTTTTAGAGCGAGAGAGACCCAGTACTTC
CASSFRARETQYF
>.|TRBJ2-2|.|TRBV28
TGTGCCAGCAGTTTATCCCACCTAACCGGGGAGCTGTTTTTT
CASSLSHLTGELFF
>.|TRBJ1-2|many|TRBV11-2
TGTGCCAGCAGCTTAGGCGGGGGGCAATACGACTATGGCTACACCTTC
CASSLGGGQYDYGYTF